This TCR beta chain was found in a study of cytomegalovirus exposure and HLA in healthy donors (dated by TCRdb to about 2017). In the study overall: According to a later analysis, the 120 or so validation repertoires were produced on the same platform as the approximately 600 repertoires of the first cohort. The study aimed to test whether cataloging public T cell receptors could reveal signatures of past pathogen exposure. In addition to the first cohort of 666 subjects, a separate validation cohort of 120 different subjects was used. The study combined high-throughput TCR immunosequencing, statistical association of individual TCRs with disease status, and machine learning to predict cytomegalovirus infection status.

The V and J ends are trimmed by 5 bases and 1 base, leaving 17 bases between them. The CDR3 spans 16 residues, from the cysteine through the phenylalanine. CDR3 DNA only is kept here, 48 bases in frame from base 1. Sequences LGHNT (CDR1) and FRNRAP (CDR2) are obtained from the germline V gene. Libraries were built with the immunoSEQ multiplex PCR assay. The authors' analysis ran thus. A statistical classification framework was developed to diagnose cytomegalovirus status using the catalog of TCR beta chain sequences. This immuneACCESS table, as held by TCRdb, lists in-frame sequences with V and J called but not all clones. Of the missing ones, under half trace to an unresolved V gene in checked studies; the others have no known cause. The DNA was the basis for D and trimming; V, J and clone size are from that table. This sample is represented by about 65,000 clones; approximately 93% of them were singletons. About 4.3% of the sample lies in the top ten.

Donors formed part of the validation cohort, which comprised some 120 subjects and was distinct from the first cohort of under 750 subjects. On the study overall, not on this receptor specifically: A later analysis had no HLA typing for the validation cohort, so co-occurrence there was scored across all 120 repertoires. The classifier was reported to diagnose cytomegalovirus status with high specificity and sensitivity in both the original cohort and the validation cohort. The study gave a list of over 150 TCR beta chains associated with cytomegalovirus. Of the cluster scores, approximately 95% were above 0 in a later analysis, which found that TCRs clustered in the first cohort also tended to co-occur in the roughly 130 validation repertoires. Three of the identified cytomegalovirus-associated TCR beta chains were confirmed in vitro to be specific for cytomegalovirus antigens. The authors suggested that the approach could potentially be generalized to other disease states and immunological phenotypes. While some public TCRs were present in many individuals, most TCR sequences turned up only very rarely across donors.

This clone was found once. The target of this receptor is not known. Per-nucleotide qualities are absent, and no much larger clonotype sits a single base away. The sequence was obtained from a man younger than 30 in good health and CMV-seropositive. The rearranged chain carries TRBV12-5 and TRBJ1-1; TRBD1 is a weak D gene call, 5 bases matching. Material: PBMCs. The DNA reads TGTGCTAGTGGTCACCCCTCCGGGACTGAGAACACTGAAGCTTTCTTT. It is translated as CASGHPSGTENTEAFF.